This T cell receptor beta chain was identified in a study of blood T cell repertoires in COVID-19. Study as a whole: The cDNA or gDNA used as material had been derived from T cells, B-cell-depleted T cells, or PBMCs.

The study recruited people aged 18 to 89 years across 20 to 30 US areas. Among Cohort 3 donors, those recovered had two negative PCRs, clearance, or symptom resolution. Trimming took 3 bases from V and 4 from J, leaving 14 bases between them. CDR1 is LNHDA and CDR2 is SQIVND in the germline V gene (reference sequence). This CDR3 has 15 residues. Profiling relied on immunoSEQ multiplex PCR, and the TCRdb table lists in-frame clones only, not all of them. The sample holds approximately 280,000 clones, roughly 86% seen once. Sequencing used PBMCs or T cells enriched from blood (not recorded which). The clonotype was recovered from an older woman who had recovered from COVID-19. The chain uses TRBV19 and TRBJ2-3; D might be TRBD2 (6 bases). The CDR3 sequence is CASSIWREGADTQYF. In nucleotides, the CDR3 is TGTGCCAGTAGTATTTGGCGGGAAGGGGCAGATACGCAGTATTTT.